Listed below are T cell receptor beta chains from one sample, sequenced in a study of Graves' ophthalmopathy and Graves' hyperthyroidism. TCRdb reprocessed the multiplex PCR reads via MiXCR and lists one record per CDR3 protein. The sample lists over a million distinct CDR3 sequences; 35% to 40% were seen once. The source material was peripheral blood or thyroid tissue (not recorded which). The receptors shown here come from an adult man with Graves' hyperthyroidism. CDR3s include the opening cysteine and the closing phenylalanine or tryptophan. A D gene is named only where the DNA matches it firmly. Only some rows state a clone size, as once, few, many or a class for expanded clones.

NA,TRBJ2-6,few,TRBV9,TGTGCCAGCAGCCACGAGGCGGGAAATGGGGCCAACGTCCTGACTTTC,CASSHEAGNGANVLTF
NA,TRBJ1-2,NA,TRBV25-1,TGTGCCAGCAGTGCTAGTCCTTCCTCAGACGGTGTCTATGGCTACACCTTC,CASSASPSSDGVYGYTF
NA,TRBJ2-7,NA,TRBV20-1,TGCAGTGCTAGAGATAGACTCCCAGCGCTTTTCGACGAGCAGTACTTC,CSARDRLPALFDEQYF
NA,TRBJ1-5,few,TRBV12-3/TRBV12-4,TGTGCCAGCAGTTTTCGAGGAGGACCCCAGCATTTT,CASSFRGGPQHF
NA,TRBJ1-2,many,TRBV7-9,TGTGCCAGCAGCTACGAAGGTGGCTACACCTTC,CASSYEGGYTF
NA,TRBJ2-7,NA,TRBV15,TGTGCCACCAGCAGGGCGAGGGGGGCCTCCTACGAGCAGTACTTC,CATSRARGASYEQYF
NA,TRBJ2-7,NA,TRBV2,TGTGCCAGCAGTGAGGGACACACCTTGTCGGAGCAGTACTTC,CASSEGHTLSEQYF
NA,TRBJ2-2,many,TRBV7-8,TGTGCCAGCAGCTTATTCGTTTCCACCGGGGAGCTGTTTTTT,CASSLFVSTGELFF
NA,TRBJ2-7,few,TRBV5-6,TGTGCCAGCAGCTTGGTTGCGGGGCATAACTACGAGCAGTACTTC,CASSLVAGHNYEQYF
NA,TRBJ2-5,NA,TRBV6-2/TRBV6-3,TGTGCCAGCAGTTCAAGGACAGCAGCTGTTGAGACCCAGTACTTC,CASSSRTAAVETQYF
TRBD1,TRBJ2-5,NA,TRBV29-1,TGCAGCGTAACGTTACAGGGGATCGAGACCCAGTACTTC,CSVTLQGIETQYF
TRBD1,TRBJ1-2,NA,TRBV12-3/TRBV12-4,TGTGCCAGCACACGAGGGCAGGGGGCTCGTGGCTACACCTTC,CASTRGQGARGYTF
NA,TRBJ1-2,NA,TRBV7-9,TGTGCCAGCAGTACCACAAGGTCGGGTAACTATGGCTACACCTTC,CASSTTRSGNYGYTF
TRBD2,TRBJ2-2,NA,TRBV10-2,TGTGCCAGCAGACAAGCGGGAGGAACCGGGGAGCTGTTTTTT,CASRQAGGTGELFF
NA,TRBJ1-2,many,TRBV7-8,TGTGCCAGCAGCTTATTCGGGGTTGACTATGGCTACACCTTC,CASSLFGVDYGYTF
NA,TRBJ1-4,NA,TRBV7-2,TGTGCCAGCAGCCAGGGGACCGGTACAAGAAAACTGTTTTTT,CASSQGTGTRKLFF
NA,TRBJ1-5,many,TRBV20-1,TGCAGTGCTAACCGGGACCAGGGCCAGCCCCAGCATTTT,CSANRDQGQPQHF
NA,TRBJ2-7,many,TRBV6-5,TGTGCCAGCAGTTACACTGATCCGAGTTACGAGCAGTACTTC,CASSYTDPSYEQYF
NA,TRBJ1-5,NA,TRBV9,TGTGCCAGCAACCTAGCGGGAGAATCCCACGAGCATTTT,CASNLAGESHEHF
TRBD1,TRBJ1-6,NA,TRBV7-2,TGTGCCAGCAGCTTGGGGCAGGGGGTTAAACGGCCACCCCTCCACTTT,CASSLGQGVKRPPLHF
NA,TRBJ2-6,many,TRBV19,TGTGCCAGTAGTGCACCATTCCAGGGAGCTGGGGCCAACGTCCTGACTTTC,CASSAPFQGAGANVLTF
NA,TRBJ2-7,few,TRBV2,TGTGCCAGCAGTGAAGCGGGTGGGCAGGGAACCTACGAGCAGTACTTC,CASSEAGGQGTYEQYF
NA,TRBJ1-2,NA,TRBV9,TGTGCCAGCAGCGCATCCTCGGGAGAGAACTATGGCTACACCTTC,CASSASSGENYGYTF
TRBD2,TRBJ2-2,once,TRBV29-1,TGCAGCGTTGGTGCGACTAGCGGGGGCCTCGGGGAGCTGTTTTTT,CSVGATSGGLGELFF
NA,TRBJ1-1,NA,TRBV5-6,TGTGCCAGCAGCTTAGATGGATGGGGTTACATGAACACTGAAGCTTTCTTT,CASSLDGWGYMNTEAFF
NA,TRBJ2-2,few,TRBV10-2,TGCGCCAGCAGTGGATTTAACACCGGGGAGCTGTTTTTT,CASSGFNTGELFF
TRBD1,TRBJ1-2,many,TRBV7-2,TGTGCCAGCAGCTTAAGGCAGGGGGCGGTCGACTATGGCTACACCTTC,CASSLRQGAVDYGYTF
TRBD2,TRBJ2-7,NA,TRBV25-1,TGTGCCATAAGCGGGAGCTCCTACAACGAGCAGTACTTC,CAISGSSYNEQYF
TRBD2,TRBJ2-5,NA,TRBV28,TGTGCCAGCAGTTCCCCCCTCGGAGATTCTAGCGGGCCGCAAGAGACCCAGTACTTC,CASSSPLGDSSGPQETQYF
NA,TRBJ1-3,NA,TRBV18,TGTGCCAGCGTCCCTTCGGCAGCTGGAAACACCATATATTTT,CASVPSAAGNTIYF
NA,TRBJ1-5,many,TRBV7-8,TGTGCCAGCAGCTTGCCGGGCGGGTTGGAGCCCCAGCATTTT,CASSLPGGLEPQHF
TRBD2,TRBJ2-5,many,TRBV4-1,TGCGCCAGCAGCCAAGAGTCTGGGGGGGTCTCGACCCAGTACTTC,CASSQESGGVSTQYF
NA,TRBJ1-5,many,TRBV2,TGTGCCAGCAGTGATCTGGAGTTACATCAGCCCCAGCATTTT,CASSDLELHQPQHF
NA,TRBJ1-5,many,TRBV20-1,TGCAGTGCCACAAACAACGCGCAGCCCCAGCATTTT,CSATNNAQPQHF
TRBD1,TRBJ1-5,NA,TRBV11-2,TGTGCCAGCAGTAGTCGGAACAGGGGGGACAATCAGCCCCAGCATTTT,CASSSRNRGDNQPQHF
TRBD2,TRBJ2-5,NA,TRBV12-3/TRBV12-4,TGTGCCAGCAGCCCGAGGGGGGGACTAGCGGTTTCGGAGACCCAGTACTTC,CASSPRGGLAVSETQYF
NA,TRBJ2-7,NA,TRBV20-1,TGCAGTGCTAGAGATCAGGGTGAGGGTCTCGAGCAGTACTTC,CSARDQGEGLEQYF
NA,TRBJ1-5,many,TRBV9,TGTGCCAGCAGCGTAGGGGTTGGGGATCAGCCCCAGCATTTT,CASSVGVGDQPQHF
NA,TRBJ1-2,NA,TRBV6-5,TGTGCCAGCAGTTACTCGGTGGGTTCGGGGCCTGGGTTTGGCTACACCTTC,CASSYSVGSGPGFGYTF
TRBD2,TRBJ2-2,NA,TRBV5-6,TGTGCCAGCAGCGGGGGGGGACTATCGAACACCGGGGAGCTGTTTTTT,CASSGGGLSNTGELFF
NA,TRBJ2-7,many,TRBV15,TGTGCCACCAGCAGGTTAGAGGGGGTAGACTACGAGCAGTACTTC,CATSRLEGVDYEQYF
NA,TRBJ1-1,NA,TRBV28,TGTGCCAGCAGTTTATTCGGCACCGGGGTCGGCACTGAAGCTTTCTTT,CASSLFGTGVGTEAFF
TRBD2,TRBJ2-5,few,TRBV10-3,TGTGCCATCAGTCTACACCGGGGGGGAGAGACCCAGTACTTC,CAISLHRGGETQYF
NA,TRBJ1-1,many,TRBV10-3,TGTGCCATCAGTGACGGGACAACGAACACTGAAGCTTTCTTT,CAISDGTTNTEAFF
TRBD1,TRBJ2-3,NA,TRBV7-8,TGTGCCAGCAGCTTTCTCTCCGGGACAGCCACAGATACGCAGTATTTT,CASSFLSGTATDTQYF
TRBD1,TRBJ2-6,many,TRBV19,TGTGCCAGTACCCAATACAGGGGGCCGGGATCTGGGGCCAACGTCCTGACTTTC,CASTQYRGPGSGANVLTF
NA,TRBJ1-3,NA,TRBV7-2,TGTGCCAGCAGCCCCGGCCCGGACTCTGGAAACACCATATATTTT,CASSPGPDSGNTIYF
NA,TRBJ1-2,few,TRBV28,TGTGCCAGCAGTCGATCGGAGTTCTATGGCTACACCTTC,CASSRSEFYGYTF
NA,TRBJ1-6,once,TRBV10-3,TGTGCTATCAGTGGGACAAGCTCTAACGTTTCACCCCTCCACTTT,CAISGTSSNVSPLHF
NA,TRBJ1-5,many,TRBV7-9,TGTGCCAGCAGTTTGGCGCAGGGGCCCGCACAGCCCCAGCATTTT,CASSLAQGPAQPQHF
NA,TRBJ1-1,many,TRBV7-2,TGTGCCAGCAGCCTTACCCTAATGAACACTGAAGCTTTCTTT,CASSLTLMNTEAFF
NA,TRBJ1-1,many,TRBV5-1,TGCGCCAGCAGCCCCGGTGGGGTCGGGTTTGAAGCTTTCTTT,CASSPGGVGFEAFF
NA,TRBJ1-2,many,TRBV10-3,TGTGCCATCAGTCCCTCTAGGGTAGACTATGGCTACACCTTC,CAISPSRVDYGYTF
NA,TRBJ1-2,NA,TRBV12-3/TRBV12-4,TGTGCCAGCAGTCCCGATGGGGGGGGGGCCCATGGCTACACCTTC,CASSPDGGGAHGYTF
NA,TRBJ1-1,NA,TRBV13,TGTGCCAGCATGCCCTTCCCAAACACTGAAGCTTTCTTT,CASMPFPNTEAFF
NA,TRBJ1-6,many,TRBV15,TGTGCCACCAGCAGAGCCCCGGGGGGATATTCACCCCTCCACTTT,CATSRAPGGYSPLHF
NA,TRBJ2-5,few,TRBV11-2,TGTGCCAGCAGCTCACCACGTCTCCTAGCTTTACAAGAGACCCAGTACTTC,CASSSPRLLALQETQYF